The subject of this entry is one T cell receptor (beta chain). The antigen remains undetermined. The entry originates in a study of prognosis after radiotherapy for stage I lung cancer. Study outcomes and limitations: Tumor specificity of the expanded TCR clones was not determined.

Two-round multiplex PCR amplified TCR beta CDR3 from genomic DNA. Amplification in first-round PCR relied on primers specific to each TRBV and TRBJ gene. Via MiXCR, TCRdb re-called the multiplex PCR reads, giving one row per CDR3 protein. Of tens of thousands of distinct CDR3 sequences listed, approximately 44% are singletons. Deletions cut 2 bases from V and 4 bases from J, with 6 bases between. In germline, CDR1 is SGHAT, CDR2 FQNNGV. The CDR3 is made up of 13 amino acids. This TCR was sampled from a donor aged 50 or older with non-small cell lung cancer. The V call is TRBV11-2, the J call TRBJ1-3; D is ambiguous. Material: PBMCs, obtained before or after stereotactic body radiation therapy (not recorded which). DNA of the CDR3: TGTGCCAGCAGCTTATCTGACGGAAACACCATATATTTT. It encodes CASSLSDGNTIYF.